Listed below are T cell receptor beta chains from one sample, sequenced in a study of immune reconstitution after stem cell transplant in scleroderma. One entry per CDR3 protein results from TCRdb running MiXCR on the RT-PCR reads. This sample yields around 1,900 distinct CDR3 sequences, of which roughly a sixth are seen a single time; around a third belongs to the top ten. Sample acquisition took place before or after autologous hematopoietic stem cell transplantation (not recorded which). These receptors all stem from a female donor with systemic sclerosis. Each CDR3 is given with its conserved first and last residue. Fields, in order: J gene, clone size, V gene, D gene, CDR3 protein, CDR3 DNA. The D gene is left open where the match is weak. Clone size appears in some rows only: once, few, many, or a class for an expanded clone.

J: TRBJ2-5; size: large; V: TRBV2; D: TRBD2; CDR3: CASRGLEEGGTQYF; DNA: TGTGCCAGCAGGGGACTAGAGGAGGGTGGGACCCAGTACTTC
J: TRBJ2-5; size: medium-sized; V: TRBV20-1; D: NA; CDR3: CSARGEDVETQYF; DNA: TGCAGTGCTAGAGGAGAGGACGTGGAGACCCAGTACTTC
J: TRBJ2-3; size: NA; V: TRBV10-1; D: TRBD2; CDR3: CASREGLAPGDTQYF; DNA: TGCGCCAGCAGAGAAGGACTAGCCCCTGGAGATACGCAGTATTTT
J: TRBJ2-5; size: medium-sized; V: TRBV5-5; D: NA; CDR3: CASLFDTSETQYF; DNA: TGTGCCAGCCTGTTTGATACTTCGGAGACCCAGTACTTC
J: TRBJ2-1; size: NA; V: TRBV5-5; D: TRBD2; CDR3: CASSSGTRGNEQFF; DNA: TGTGCCAGCAGCTCCGGGACTAGAGGCAATGAGCAGTTCTTC
J: TRBJ2-3; size: medium-sized; V: TRBV20-1; D: TRBD2; CDR3: CRAIGLAGLTRADTQYF; DNA: TGCAGAGCAATAGGACTAGCGGGCCTCACGAGGGCAGATACGCAGTATTTT
J: TRBJ2-1; size: once; V: TRBV19; D: NA; CDR3: CASSIAGSSYNEQFF; DNA: TGTGCCAGTAGTATAGCGGGATCCTCCTACAATGAGCAGTTCTTC
J: TRBJ2-7; size: NA; V: TRBV27; D: TRBD1; CDR3: CASGLTGYYEQYF; DNA: TGTGCCAGCGGGTTGACAGGGTACTACGAGCAGTACTTC
J: TRBJ2-3; size: NA; V: TRBV7-2; D: TRBD1; CDR3: CASSPGQGPDTQYF; DNA: TGTGCCAGCAGCCCTGGACAGGGCCCAGATACGCAGTATTTT
J: TRBJ2-7; size: medium-sized; V: TRBV28; D: TRBD2; CDR3: CASSPWTSGRDEQYF; DNA: TGTGCCAGCAGTCCCTGGACTAGCGGGCGGGACGAGCAGTACTTC
J: TRBJ2-7; size: medium-sized; V: TRBV20-1; D: TRBD2; CDR3: CSARDGAGGYEQYF; DNA: TGCAGTGCTAGAGATGGGGCGGGAGGCTACGAGCAGTACTTC
J: TRBJ2-2; size: once; V: TRBV19; D: TRBD2; CDR3: CASRLLATGELFF; DNA: TGTGCCAGTAGATTACTAGCGACCGGGGAGCTGTTTTTT
J: TRBJ2-1; size: NA; V: TRBV7-2; D: TRBD2; CDR3: CASTSSSGIVISYNEQFF; DNA: TGTGCCAGCACCTCATCTAGCGGGATCGTCATTTCCTACAATGAGCAGTTCTTC
J: TRBJ2-1; size: large; V: TRBV10-3; D: NA; CDR3: CAITKSGTDNEQFF; DNA: TGTGCCATCACTAAAAGCGGGACAGACAATGAGCAGTTCTTC
J: TRBJ1-1; size: large; V: TRBV4-2; D: NA; CDR3: CASSQPANTEAFF; DNA: TGTGCCAGCAGCCAGCCAGCTAACACTGAAGCTTTCTTT
J: TRBJ1-5; size: large; V: TRBV2; D: NA; CDR3: CASSAGYNQPQHF; DNA: TGTGCCAGCAGTGCCGGATATAATCAGCCCCAGCATTTT